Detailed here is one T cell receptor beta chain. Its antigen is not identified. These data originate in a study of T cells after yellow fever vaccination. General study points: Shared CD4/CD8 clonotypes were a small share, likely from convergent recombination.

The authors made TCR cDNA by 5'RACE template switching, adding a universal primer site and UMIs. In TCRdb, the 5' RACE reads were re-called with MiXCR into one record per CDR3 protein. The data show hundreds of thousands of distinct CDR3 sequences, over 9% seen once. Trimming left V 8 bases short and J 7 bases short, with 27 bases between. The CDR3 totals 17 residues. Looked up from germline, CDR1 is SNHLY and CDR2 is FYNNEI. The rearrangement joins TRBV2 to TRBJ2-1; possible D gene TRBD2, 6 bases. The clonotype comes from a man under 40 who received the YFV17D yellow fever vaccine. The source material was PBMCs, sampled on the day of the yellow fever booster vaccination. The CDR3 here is CASCSPSGDFYSNEQFF. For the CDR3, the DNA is TGTGCCAGCTGCTCGCCGTCGGGGGACTTCTATAGTAATGAGCAGTTCTTC.